The 16 T cell receptor beta chains below were found in one sample sequenced in a study of cytomegalovirus exposure and HLA in healthy donors. This PCR relied on a set of 60 Vbeta primers and 13 Jbeta primers. Generated by immunoSEQ multiplex PCR, the TCRdb table keeps only in-frame clones and is missing some. Of around 150,000 clones listed, 76% are singletons. The specimen was PBMCs. These receptors originate from a man aged 18 to 35 in good health and CMV-seronegative.

This clone occurred a few times. The chain joins TRBV9 to TRBJ2-3; 10 nucleotides align to TRBD1. The germline CDR1 and CDR2 sequences are SGDLS and YYNGEE. V lost 4 bases, J lost 3 bases, and 5 bases stayed unmatched. The CDR3 has 15 amino acids. The CDR3 nucleotides are TGTGCCAGCAGCTCCCGGACAGGGGGGACAGATACGCAGTATTTT. This sequence encodes CASSSRTGGTDTQYF.

This clone was recorded once. This sequence joins TRBV7-9 and TRBJ1-2, with no clear D. This CDR3 region has 12 residues. Germline values: CDR1 SEHNR, CDR2 FQNEAQ (reference sequence). Trimming left V 4 bases short and J 6 bases short, with 9 bases between. The CDR3 loop is CASSSGTDGYTF. The CDR3 region has the DNA TGTGCCAGCAGCTCAGGAACTGATGGCTACACCTTC.

This clone was detected only a few times. This chain uses TRBV18 with TRBJ1-1; D perhaps matches TRBD1 (5 bases). The CDR3 is 15 residues long. The germline CDR1 and CDR2 sequences are KGHSH and LQKENI. V lost 3 bases, J lost 1 base, and 12 bases lay in between. The CDR3 is CASSPGRGANTEAFF. The DNA of the CDR3 is TGTGCCAGCTCACCTGGGAGGGGAGCGAACACTGAAGCTTTCTTT.

Only one count was recorded for this clone. The chain joins TRBV4-1 to TRBJ2-1; TRBD2 matches 7 bases. The CDR3 runs 15 residues. Trimming removed 1 base from V and 4 bases from J; junction bases left unmatched: 4. Per the germline V gene, CDR1 is MGHRA and CDR2 is YSYEKL. CDR3: CASSQGGRGYNEQFF. DNA of the CDR3: TGCGCCAGCAGCCAAGGAGGGAGGGGATACAATGAGCAGTTCTTC.

As to this clone: In the same sample, other DNA sequences code for this CDR3. The chain links TRBV29-1 to TRBJ2-1, with TRBD2 identical over 7 bases. The germline gives CDR1 SQVTM, CDR2 ANQGSEA. V shed 2 bases, J shed 1 base, and the junction held 2 bases outside the gene matches. The CDR3 runs 14 residues. In nucleotides, the CDR3 is TGCAGCGTTGAACGGGGAGGGTCCTACAATGAGCAGTTCTTC. Its translation is CSVERGGSYNEQFF.

The chain carries TRBV2 and TRBJ2-1; 7 nucleotides align to TRBD1. Germline CDR1 is SNHLY and CDR2 is FYNNEI. CDR3 size: 14 residues. V was clipped by 4 bases and J by 10 bases; unmatched bases: 10. CDR3 sequence (DNA): TGTGCCAGCAGTGGAAAGCAGGGGGATCTGGAGCAGTTCTTC. Translating gives CASSGKQGDLEQFF.

The rearrangement links TRBV6-5 to TRBJ2-7, with D maybe TRBD1 (6 bases). V was pared by 7 bases and J by 5 bases, with 18 bases between. Germline CDR1 is MNHEY and CDR2 is SVGAGI. The CDR3 loop spans 14 amino acids. The CDR3 DNA reads TGTGCCAGCACCCCACAAACAGGGCTCAACGAGCAGTACTTC. It encodes CASTPQTGLNEQYF.

The genes are TRBV19 and TRBJ2-1; the D gene is possibly TRBD2 (5 bases). This CDR3 spans 15 amino acids. Germline CDR1 LNHDA, CDR2 SQIVND (reference sequence). V lost 6 bases and J 7 bases, leaving 19 bases between the germline ends. CDR3 sequence: CASRSTRVWSNEQFF. Written as DNA, the CDR3 is TGTGCCAGTAGGAGCACTAGAGTCTGGTCGAATGAGCAGTTCTTC.

This clone was observed a few times. The chain recombines TRBV6-6 with TRBJ2-1; 7 nucleotides align to TRBD2. V shed 3 bases and J 9 bases; nucleotides not matched to a gene: 8. The CDR3 extends over 14 amino acids. Germline V gives CDR1 MNHNY, CDR2 SVGAGI (reference sequence). The CDR3 nucleotides read TGTGCCAGCAGTTATTTGGATGGGGGGGGTGAGCAGTTCTTC. Its translation: CASSYLDGGGEQFF.

This sequence joins TRBV7-9 and TRBJ1-5; TRBD1 matches 9 bases. CDR3 length: 16 residues. V shed 2 bases and J 7 bases; nucleotides not matched to a gene: 9. CDR1 and CDR2 from the germline V gene are SEHNR and FQNEAQ (reference sequence). CDR3 sequence (DNA): TGTGCCAGCAGCTTATATGGCGGGACAGGGAGCCAGCCCCAGCATTTT. Translated, it gives CASSLYGGTGSQPQHF.

The rearrangement joins TRBV29-1 to TRBJ2-7, with TRBD1 matching 7 bases. CDR3 length: 13 amino acids. Germline-derived CDR1 and CDR2 are SQVTM and ANQGSEA. J gave up 2 bases and V 6 bases, and 7 bases lay outside the gene matches. The CDR3 sequence: CSVQHRGPYEQYF. The CDR3 nucleotides are TGCAGCGTACAGCACAGGGGTCCCTACGAGCAGTACTTC.

This chain joins TRBV7-2 and TRBJ1-5, with D possibly TRBD1 on 5 matching bases. The germline gives CDR1 SGHTA, CDR2 FQGNSA. The germline V and J ends were trimmed by 5 bases and 5 bases, with 10 bases remaining between them. The length of the CDR3 is 13 residues. The CDR3 sequence is CASSRQPYQPQHF. Written as DNA, the CDR3 is TGTGCCAGCAGCCGACAGCCGTATCAGCCCCAGCATTTT.

The chain has TRBV7-8 and TRBJ2-4; D gene uncertain. Germline V gene data show CDR1 as SGHVS and CDR2 as FQNEAQ. The CDR3 is made up of 13 amino acids. Between the trimmed V and J ends, which lost 5 bases and 4 bases, there was a span of 9 bases. In DNA, the CDR3 is TGTGCCAGCAGCAACCAAACAAAAAACATTCAGTACTTC. This translates into CASSNQTKNIQYF.

This rearrangement joins TRBV6-1 to TRBJ2-7; no reliable D call. CDR1 is MNHNS and CDR2 is SASEGT in the germline V gene. V dropped 3 bases and J dropped 4 bases, with 16 bases sitting between them. The CDR3 is made up of 15 amino acids. This chain's CDR3 is CASSEYSIIPYEQYF. Here the CDR3 DNA reads TGTGCCAGCAGTGAGTATAGTATCATCCCTTACGAGCAGTACTTC.

The CDR3 protein is CASSPGTGMNTEAFF. The CDR3 nucleotides read TGTGCCAGCTCACCGGGTACAGGGATGAACACTGAAGCTTTCTTT. This sequence joins TRBV18 and TRBJ1-1, with D perhaps matching TRBD1 (6 bases). Germline values: CDR1 KGHSH, CDR2 LQKENI. The germline V and J ends were trimmed by 3 bases and 0 bases, with 11 bases remaining between them. The CDR3 consists of 15 residues.

This clone was observed a few times. The chain is built from TRBV2 and TRBJ1-2, with D possibly matching TRBD1 (5 bases). Germline CDR1 SNHLY, CDR2 FYNNEI. Trimming stripped 7 bases from V and 5 bases from J, with 14 bases between. The CDR3 is 13 amino acids. The CDR3 sequence is CASNVQARYGYTF. The CDR3 DNA reads as TGTGCCAGCAATGTACAGGCCAGATATGGCTACACCTTC.